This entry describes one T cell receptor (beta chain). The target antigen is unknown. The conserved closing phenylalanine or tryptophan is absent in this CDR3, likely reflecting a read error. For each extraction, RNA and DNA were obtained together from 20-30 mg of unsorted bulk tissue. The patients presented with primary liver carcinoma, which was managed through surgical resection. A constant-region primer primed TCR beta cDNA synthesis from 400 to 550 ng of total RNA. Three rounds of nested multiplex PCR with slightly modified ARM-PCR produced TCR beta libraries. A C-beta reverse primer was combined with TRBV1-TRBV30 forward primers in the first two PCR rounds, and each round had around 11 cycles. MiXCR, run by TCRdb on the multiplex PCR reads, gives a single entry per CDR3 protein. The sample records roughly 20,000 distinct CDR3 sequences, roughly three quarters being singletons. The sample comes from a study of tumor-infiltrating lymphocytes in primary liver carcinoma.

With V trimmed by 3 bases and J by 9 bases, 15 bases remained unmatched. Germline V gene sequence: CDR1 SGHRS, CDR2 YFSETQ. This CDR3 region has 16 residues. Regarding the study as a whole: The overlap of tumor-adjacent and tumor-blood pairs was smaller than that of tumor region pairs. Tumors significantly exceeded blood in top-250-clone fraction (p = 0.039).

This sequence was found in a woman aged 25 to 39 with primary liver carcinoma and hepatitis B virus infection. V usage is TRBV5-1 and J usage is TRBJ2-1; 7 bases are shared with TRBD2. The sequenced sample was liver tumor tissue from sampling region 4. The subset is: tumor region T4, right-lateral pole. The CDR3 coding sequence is TGCGCCAGCAGCTGGGGGAGGGATAGGGCTCCCATTGAGCAGTTCTTA. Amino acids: CASSWGRDRAPIEQFL.